Presented here are 5 T cell receptor beta chains from one specimen sequenced in a study of CD8 T cells in ankylosing spondylitis (dated by TCRdb to 2017 to 2019). Library prep was done by 5' RACE. TCRdb names Illumina HiSeq 2500 as the instrument used. TCRdb's own reprocessing of the public reads used fastp at Q25 and MiXCR and kept productive beta chains. One record per CDR3 amino acid sequence lists the most common genes and DNA. This sample is represented by 250,000 to 400,000 distinct CDR3 sequences; approximately 10% of them were singletons. Clones ranked in the top ten supply roughly 9.2% of the sample. The sequenced material came from blood, either unsorted or a sorted T cell fraction (not recorded which). These receptors were obtained from a female donor with ankylosing spondylitis or in good health (not recorded which).

A remark on this clonotype: This may be a read error, as it is one base from a much larger clone. The CDR3 bases are TGTGCCAGCAGTGTGAACAGGGGCTATGGCTACCCCTTC. Translating it yields CASSVNRGYGYPF. The V gene is TRBV28, the J gene TRBJ1-2, with TRBD1 identical over 7 bases. This CDR3 region has 13 residues. Germline CDR1 reads MDHEN; CDR2 reads SYDVKM.

This clonotype was detected ten times or more. Here the CDR3 DNA reads TGCGCCAGCAGCTTCACAAAAGGGGTAGATACGCAGTATTTT. Encoded protein: CASSFTKGVDTQYF. The chain employs TRBV5-1 and TRBJ2-3; a weak D match, TRBD1 (5 bases). Germline values: CDR1 SGHRS, CDR2 YFSETQ. With 2 bases removed from V and 5 bases from J, the gap between germline ends came to 12 bases. The CDR3 length is 14 residues.

This clonotype has ten or more counts. The V gene is TRBV12-3 or TRBV12-4, the J gene TRBJ2-1; TRBD2 agrees at 7 bases. The CDR3 has 17 amino acids. Trimming cost V 6 bases and J 3 bases; bases outside gene matches: 14. CDR3 DNA: TGTGCCAGCAGCCCTGTGCTTATGAGCGGGAACTACAATGAGCAGTTCTTC. Protein product: CASSPVLMSGNYNEQFF.

The sample holds many counts of this clonotype. V and J are TRBV20-1 and TRBJ2-7; TRBD1 aligns across 8 bases. With 4 bases clipped from V and 4 bases from J, the junction kept 12 bases outside the gene matches. The V gene's germline CDR1 is DFQATT and CDR2 SNEGSKA (reference sequence). The CDR3 is made up of 15 amino acids. The CDR3 region is CSATDTTQGGYEQYF. The CDR3 DNA reads TGCAGTGCTACAGACACCACACAGGGGGGATACGAGCAGTACTTC.

This clonotype was found a few times. The chain has TRBV27 and TRBJ2-1; 8 positions match TRBD2. V was pared by 5 bases and J by 15 bases, with 12 bases of the junction left unmatched. CDR3 length equals 13 residues. Germline values: CDR1 MNHEY, CDR2 SMNVEV (reference sequence). Here the CDR3 reads CASSPHTSGSLFF. Here the CDR3 DNA reads TGTGCCAGCAGTCCCCATACTAGCGGTAGCCTGTTCTTC.